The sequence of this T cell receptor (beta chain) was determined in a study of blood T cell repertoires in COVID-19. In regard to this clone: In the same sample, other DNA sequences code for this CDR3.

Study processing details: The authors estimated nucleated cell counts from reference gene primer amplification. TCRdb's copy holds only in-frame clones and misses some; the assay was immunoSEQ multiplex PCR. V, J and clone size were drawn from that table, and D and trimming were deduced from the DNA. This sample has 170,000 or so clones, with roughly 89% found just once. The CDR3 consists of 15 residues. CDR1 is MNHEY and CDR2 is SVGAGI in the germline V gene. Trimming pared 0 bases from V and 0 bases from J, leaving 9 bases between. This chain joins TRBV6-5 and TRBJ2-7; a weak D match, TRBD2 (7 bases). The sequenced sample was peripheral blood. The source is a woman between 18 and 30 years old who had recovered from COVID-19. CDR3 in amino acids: CASSYSGGPSYEQYF. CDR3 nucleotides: TGTGCCAGCAGTTACTCGGGGGGGCCCTCCTACGAGCAGTACTTC.